One and the same sample provided the 17 T cell receptor beta chains below, sequenced in a study of blood T cell repertoires in COVID-19. Assay: immunoSEQ multiplex PCR; the TCRdb copy retains only in-frame clones and omits some. The table lists some 300,000 clones, roughly 80% of them singletons. Sequencing was performed on peripheral blood. The receptors were gathered from a woman between 45 and 65 years old with active or convalescent COVID-19.

V and J are TRBV7-6 and TRBJ2-2; D gene ambiguous. CDR1 SGHVS and CDR2 FNYEAQ come from the germline V gene. V was cut by 5 bases and J by 0 bases, with 13 bases left in between. The CDR3 loop spans 16 amino acids. CDR3 DNA: TGTGCCAGCAGCCCTCCGACCCTAGCGAACACCGGGGAGCTGTTTTTT. Amino acids: CASSPPTLANTGELFF.

J is TRBJ1-1 and V is TRBV10-3; TRBD1 matches 7 bases. CDR3 size: 13 residues. V dropped 4 bases and J dropped 1; count of bases not matched to a gene: 0. CDR1 and CDR2 from the germline V gene are ENHRY and SYGVKD. The CDR3 reads CAISGTGNTEAFF. The DNA for the CDR3 is TGTGCCATCAGTGGGACAGGGAACACTGAAGCTTTCTTT.

V usage is TRBV28 and J usage is TRBJ1-3, with no clear D. Germline CDR1 is MDHEN and CDR2 is SYDVKM. Trimming shortened V by 1 base and J by 5 bases, and 12 bases separated the two germline ends. The CDR3 consists of 15 residues. The CDR3 loop reads CASSLFSTGRNTIYF. CDR3 coding DNA: TGTGCCAGCAGTTTATTCTCCACGGGTCGAAACACCATATATTTT.

The V gene is TRBV14, the J gene TRBJ2-7; D is unresolved. Germline loops: CDR1 SGHDN, CDR2 FVKESK. The CDR3 totals 13 residues. Trimming shortened V by 1 base and J by 2 bases, and 6 bases separated the two germline ends. The CDR3 region has the DNA TGTGCCAGCAGCCAAGGCGTCCCCTACGAGCAGTACTTC. Translated: CASSQGVPYEQYF.

This clone was detected a few times. V gene TRBV5-8 combines with J gene TRBJ2-2; 14 nucleotides agree with TRBD2. From germline, CDR1 is SGHTS and CDR2 YDEGEE. The ends lost 3 bases at V and 4 bases at J; junction bases unmatched: 8. The CDR3 has 18 residues. This CDR3 reads CASSSGLAGGEFTGELFF. The CDR3 coding sequence is TGTGCCAGCAGCTCCGGACTAGCGGGAGGAGAGTTCACCGGGGAGCTGTTTTTT. Filled out from reference TRBV5-8 and TRBJ2-2, the complete variable domain reads EAGVTQSPTHLIKTRGQQATLRCSPISGHTSVYWYQQALGLGLQFLLWYDEGEERNRGNFPPRFSGRQFPNYSSELNVNALELEDSALYLCASSSGLAGGEFTGELFFGEGSRLTVL.

The rearrangement joins TRBV7-3 to TRBJ2-2; D is ambiguous. Germline V lookup: CDR1 SGHTA, CDR2 FQGTGA. The CDR3 is 17 amino acids. With 1 base removed from V and 2 bases from J, the gap between germline ends came to 14 bases. CDR3 protein: CASSLRAQSSNTGELFF. The DNA of the CDR3 is TGTGCCAGCAGCTTAAGGGCACAGTCCTCCAACACCGGGGAGCTGTTTTTT.

The chain has TRBV7-9 and TRBJ2-3, with a weak D call TRBD2 (6 bases). CDR3 length: 14 amino acids. Between the trimmed V and J ends, which lost 1 base and 4 bases, there was a span of 9 bases. Looked up from germline, CDR1 is SEHNR and CDR2 is FQNEAQ (reference sequence). The CDR3 nucleotides read TGTGCCAGCAGCTTAGGGACTATCGCAGATACGCAGTATTTT. This gives the protein CASSLGTIADTQYF. The whole variable domain, remainder taken from reference TRBV7-9 and TRBJ2-3, is DTGVSQNPRHKITKRGQNVTFRCDPISEHNRLYWYRQTLGQGPEFLTYFQNEAQLEKSRLLSDRFSAERPKGSFSTLEIQRTEQGDSAMYLCASSLGTIADTQYFGPGTRLTVL.

This sequence joins TRBV10-3 and TRBJ1-2, with TRBD1 as a possible D gene (5 bases). The ends were cut back, 7 bases at V and 8 bases at J, with 23 bases in the middle. The CDR3 runs to 15 residues. Looked up from germline, CDR1 is ENHRY and CDR2 is SYGVKD. The CDR3 bases are TGTGCCATCATTTCGGAGATATTTCAGGGTAGCGGCTACACCTTC. This sequence encodes CAIISEIFQGSGYTF.

The CDR3 loop is CASSRSTGYNEQFF. CDR3 bases: TGTGCCAGCAGCCGGTCTACAGGCTACAATGAGCAGTTCTTC. J is TRBJ2-1 and V is TRBV14, with TRBD1 as a possible D gene (5 bases). The CDR3 is 14 amino acids. V was trimmed by 4 bases and J by 3 bases, leaving 10 bases between them. CDR1 is SGHDN, CDR2 FVKESK, per germline.

The chain couples TRBV7-9 to TRBJ2-3; tentatively, D is TRBD2 (6 bases). This CDR3 is built from 16 residues. V lost 4 bases to trimming and J lost 4 bases, with 18 bases between them. CDR1 is SEHNR, CDR2 FQNEAQ, per germline (reference sequence). The CDR3 is CASSSARQGLADTQYF. In DNA form, the CDR3 reads TGTGCCAGCAGCTCCGCAAGGCAGGGACTTGCAGATACGCAGTATTTT.

The chain joins TRBV2 to TRBJ1-5, with 7 bases fitting TRBD1. The germline V gene has CDR1 SNHLY and CDR2 FYNNEI. The CDR3 has 13 amino acids. The trim removed 7 bases at V and 3 bases at J, leaving 3 bases unmatched. As DNA, the CDR3 is TGTGCCAGCAAGAGGGGGCCCAATCAGCCCCAGCATTTT. Translating it yields CASKRGPNQPQHF.

V is TRBV5-6 and J is TRBJ2-1; 13 nucleotides agree with TRBD2. Germline V CDR1 and CDR2: SGHDT, YYEEEE. With V trimmed by 6 bases and J by 8 bases, 11 bases remained unmatched. This CDR3 is 16 amino acids long. As DNA, the CDR3 is TGTGCCAGCAACCCCCGGTTGGGACTAGCGGGATATGAGCAGTTCTTC. It specifies CASNPRLGLAGYEQFF.

CDR3 nucleotide sequence: TGTGCCAGCAGATCCACAGGGGCATTCTCTGGAAACACCATATATTTT. This gives the protein CASRSTGAFSGNTIYF. J is TRBJ1-3 and V is TRBV28, with 7 bases that match TRBD1. V dropped 6 bases and J dropped 0; count of bases not matched to a gene: 8. Germline loops: CDR1 MDHEN, CDR2 SYDVKM. The CDR3 is made up of 16 amino acids.

The chain couples TRBV28 to TRBJ1-5, with D possibly being TRBD1 (5 bases). Germline CDR1 is MDHEN and CDR2 is SYDVKM. Trimming stripped 3 bases from V and 7 bases from J, with 16 bases between. The CDR3 sequence is 15 residues long. The CDR3 is CASSLGQDNGQPQHF. CDR3 coding DNA: TGTGCCAGCAGTTTGGGGCAGGATAACGGGCAGCCCCAGCATTTT. The full variable domain, completed using reference TRBV28 and TRBJ1-5, is DVKVTQSSRYLVKRTGEKVFLECVQDMDHENMFWYRQDPGLGLRLIYFSYDVKMKEKGDIPEGYSVSREKKERFSLILESASTNQTSMYLCASSLGQDNGQPQHFGDGTRLSIL.

The V and J genes are TRBV2 and TRBJ2-7; D is perhaps TRBD2 (6 bases). V lost 1 base and J 4 bases, leaving 17 bases between the germline ends. Germline-derived CDR1 and CDR2 are SNHLY and FYNNEI. The CDR3 runs 16 residues. In DNA form, the CDR3 reads TGTGCCAGCAGTGAAGGGCGGGAACACAACTGGTACGAGCAGTACTTC. Residues: CASSEGREHNWYEQYF.

The chain recombines TRBV10-3 with TRBJ2-2; the D gene is possibly TRBD2 (6 bases). Trimming took off 0 bases at V and 3 bases at J, with 11 bases between the two ends. The germline CDR1 and CDR2 sequences are ENHRY and SYGVKD. The CDR3 runs 16 residues. CDR3 in DNA: TGTGCCATCAGTGAGTCTAGCGGAGGGGACACCGGGGAGCTGTTTTTT. Amino acids: CAISESSGGDTGELFF.

This clone showed up just once. V is TRBV14 and J is TRBJ1-1; D call uncertain. This CDR3 has 15 residues. Trimming shortened V by 4 bases and J by 0 bases, and 12 bases separated the two germline ends. In germline, CDR1 is SGHDN, CDR2 FVKESK. The CDR3 nucleotides read TGTGCCAGCAGCCCTATACAGAAGATGAACACTGAAGCTTTCTTT. This codes for CASSPIQKMNTEAFF.